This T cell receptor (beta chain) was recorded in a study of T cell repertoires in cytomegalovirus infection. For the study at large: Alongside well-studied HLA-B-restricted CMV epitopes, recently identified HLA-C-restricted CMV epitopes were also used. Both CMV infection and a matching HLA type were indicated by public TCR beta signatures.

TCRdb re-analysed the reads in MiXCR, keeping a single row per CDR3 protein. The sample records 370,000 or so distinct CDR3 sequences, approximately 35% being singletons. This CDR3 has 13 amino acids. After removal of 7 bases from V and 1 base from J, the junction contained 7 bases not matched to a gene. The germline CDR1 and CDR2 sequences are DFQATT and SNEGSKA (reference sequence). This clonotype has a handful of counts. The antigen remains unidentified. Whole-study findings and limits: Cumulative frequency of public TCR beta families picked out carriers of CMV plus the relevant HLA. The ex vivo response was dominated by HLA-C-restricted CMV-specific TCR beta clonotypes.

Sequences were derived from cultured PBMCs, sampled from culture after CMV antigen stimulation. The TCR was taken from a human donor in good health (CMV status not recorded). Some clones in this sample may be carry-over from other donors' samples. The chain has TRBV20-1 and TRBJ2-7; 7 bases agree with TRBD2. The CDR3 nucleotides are TGCAGTGGCCACGGGACTACATCCTACGAGCAGTACTTC. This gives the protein CSGHGTTSYEQYF.